The 12 T cell receptor beta chains presented below share a single source sample, sequenced in a study of graft-versus-host responses after intestinal transplantation. The protocol was immunoSEQ multiplex PCR, while the TCRdb copy is restricted to in-frame clones and leaves out a portion. The sample records 85,000 to 90,000 clones, 90% being singletons. These receptors have no identified antigens. The input for sequencing was unstimulated CD4+ T cells sorted from spleen or lymph node cells, taken before intestinal transplant. These receptors all stem from a human donor who received an intestinal transplant.

J is TRBJ1-2 and V is TRBV27, with D tentatively TRBD1 (5 bases). Per germline, CDR1 MNHEY and CDR2 SMNVEV (reference sequence). The CDR3 has 14 residues. V lost 7 bases and J 4 bases, leaving 16 bases between the germline ends. This CDR3 reads CASKSGRDGYGYTF. The CDR3 bases are TGTGCCAGCAAGTCAGGGAGGGATGGCTATGGCTACACCTTC.

Regarding this clone: One end of the junction is discordant with germline, which a read error may explain. The chain has TRBV18 and TRBJ1-2; D unclear. The CDR3 runs to 14 residues. The germline V gene encodes CDR1 KGHSH and CDR2 LQKENI. The CDR3 DNA sequence: TGTGCCAGCTCATCACCCCAGGCCTCCTATGGCTACACCTTC. Translated: CASSSPQASYGYTF.

V gene TRBV5-6 combines with J gene TRBJ2-7; 11 nucleotides agree with TRBD1. Trimming removed 2 bases from V and 6 bases from J; junction bases left unmatched: 4. CDR3 length: 14 residues. The germline CDR1 and CDR2 sequences are SGHDT and YYEEEE. In DNA form, the CDR3 reads TGTGCCAGCAGCTTTGTGGACAGGGGGCTCGAGCAGTACTTC. It is translated as CASSFVDRGLEQYF.

V is TRBV6-5 and J is TRBJ1-2, with TRBD1 matching 7 bases. V shed 2 bases and J 4 bases; nucleotides not matched to a gene: 4. This CDR3 has 14 amino acids. Germline CDR1 is MNHEY and CDR2 is SVGAGI. This CDR3 reads CASSYEGAGYGYTF. DNA of the CDR3: TGTGCCAGCAGTTACGAGGGGGCGGGCTATGGCTACACCTTC.

V and J are TRBV2 and TRBJ1-2; D possibly corresponds to TRBD1 (5 bases). Germline-derived CDR1 and CDR2 are SNHLY and FYNNEI. The CDR3 covers 12 residues. The V end lost 9 bases, the J end lost 4 bases, and 12 bases lay between the germline ends. CDR3 protein: CASPQGPYGYTF. The CDR3 DNA is TGTGCCAGTCCCCAGGGCCCCTATGGCTACACCTTC.

In this sample, this clone turned up a few times. The J gene is TRBJ2-1, the V gene TRBV4-1, with 8 positions matching TRBD1. The CDR3 contains 17 residues. The V gene's germline CDR1 is MGHRA and CDR2 YSYEKL. Trimming took 0 bases from V and 6 from J; bases not matched to a gene: 10. CDR3 region: CASSQESGRGPSNEQFF. The CDR3 DNA sequence: TGCGCCAGCAGCCAAGAGAGCGGCAGGGGGCCCAGCAATGAGCAGTTCTTC.

A note on this clone: The junction does not match germline at one end; this may be a read error. This chain connects TRBV7-7 to TRBJ2-5; D is undetermined. The CDR3 has 14 residues. Germline CDR1 and CDR2: SSHAT and FNYEAQ (reference sequence). CDR3 sequence: CASSNGVYQETQYF. The CDR3 coding sequence is TGTGCTAGCAGCAATGGAGTGTACCAAGAGACCCAGTACTTC.

The chain has TRBV5-1 and TRBJ2-3, with TRBD2 as a possible D gene (6 bases). Trimming left V 6 bases short and J 0 bases short, with 11 bases between. The CDR3 length is 14 residues. CDR1 is SGHRS and CDR2 is YFSETQ in the germline V gene. In DNA form, the CDR3 reads TGCGCCAGCATGACCGGGACTAGCACAGATACGCAGTATTTT. Encoded protein: CASMTGTSTDTQYF.

The rearrangement uses TRBV6-1 and TRBJ2-1; tentative D call: TRBD2 (7 bases). Germline lookup yields CDR1 MNHNS and CDR2 SASEGT. Trimming stripped 7 bases from V and 6 bases from J, with 16 bases between. The CDR3 is 14 amino acids. For the CDR3, the DNA is TGTGCCAGCATGTCACGGGGGGCCTTCAATGAGCAGTTCTTC. The encoded protein is CASMSRGAFNEQFF.

The chain has TRBV7-2 and TRBJ1-5; TRBD1 matches 7 bases. V shed 5 bases and J 5 bases; nucleotides not matched to a gene: 6. The germline V gene encodes CDR1 SGHTA and CDR2 FQGNSA. There are 14 residues in the CDR3. The CDR3 nucleotides are TGTGCCAGCAGCCAACAGGGGAATTATCAGCCCCAGCATTTT. Encoded protein: CASSQQGNYQPQHF.

The CDR3 DNA reads TGTGCCAGCAGCATTAGCGGAGAGACCCAGTACTTC. This codes for CASSISGETQYF. The chain is built from TRBV9 and TRBJ2-5; tentative D call: TRBD2 (6 bases). CDR1 is SGDLS, CDR2 YYNGEE, per germline. V was clipped by 4 bases and J by 4 bases, with 8 bases between them. The CDR3 is made up of 12 amino acids.

This chain connects TRBV5-6 to TRBJ1-1; D is unresolved. Trimming stripped 0 bases from V and 5 bases from J, with 8 bases between. CDR1 and CDR2 from the germline V gene are SGHDT and YYEEEE. The CDR3 runs 13 residues. CDR3 nucleotide sequence: TGTGCCAGCAGCTTGGTCCCGGGGACTGAAGCTTTCTTT. It is translated as CASSLVPGTEAFF. The full variable domain, its missing parts supplied by reference TRBV5-6 and TRBJ1-1, is DAGVTQSPTHLIKTRGQQVTLRCSPKSGHDTVSWYQQALGQGPQFIFQYYEEEERQRGNFPDRFSGHQFPNYSSELNVNALLLGDSALYLCASSLVPGTEAFFGQGTRLTVV.